The rows below give T cell receptor beta chains drawn from one sample of a study of cytomegalovirus exposure and HLA in healthy donors. The method was immunoSEQ multiplex PCR; TCRdb's version includes in-frame clones alone and lacks a portion of them. Of 150,000 to 200,000 clones in the sample, 70% to 80% were seen once. Sequenced input: PBMCs. These receptor sequences come from a man younger than 35 in good health and CMV-seropositive. The CDR3 runs from the conserved cysteine through the conserved F or W. The D gene is left open where the match is weak. Part of the rows lack a size; the others show once, few, many or a class for expanded clones.

v_gene	d_gene	abundance	j_gene	CDR3nt	CDR3aa
TRBV7-9	.	.	TRBJ1-2	TGTGCCAGCGGCTCTTATGGCTACACCTTC	CASGSYGYTF
TRBV18	TRBD1	.	TRBJ1-1	TGTGCCAGCTCACCTCGACAGGGGACGAACACTGAAGCTTTCTTT	CASSPRQGTNTEAFF
TRBV10-3	.	.	TRBJ1-1	TGTGCCATCAGTGGTGGGCGGGTGAACACTGAAGCTTTCTTT	CAISGGRVNTEAFF
TRBV5-4	.	many	TRBJ2-1	TGTGCCAGCAGCCCCGAGGGAGGTGAGCAGTTCTTC	CASSPEGGEQFF
TRBV15	.	.	TRBJ2-7	TGTGCCACCAGCAGAGCCAGGGCTCCGGCCTACGAGCAGTACTTC	CATSRARAPAYEQYF
TRBV30	.	.	TRBJ1-2	TGTGCCTGGACAGGGAACTATGGCTACACCTTC	CAWTGNYGYTF
TRBV4-1	.	.	TRBJ2-1	TGCGCCAGCAGCCAAGTAGCAAGGAGCTCCTACAATGAGCAGTTCTTC	CASSQVARSSYNEQFF
TRBV5-1	.	.	TRBJ1-6	TGCGCCAGCAGCCCTTCCGCCACAGGACGGGATAATTCACCCCTCCACTTT	CASSPSATGRDNSPLHF
TRBV30	TRBD2	.	TRBJ2-5	TGTGCCTGGAGTACCACCCCGGTCCTAGCGGGCCAAGAGACCCAGTACTTC	CAWSTTPVLAGQETQYF
TRBV5-1	.	.	TRBJ1-3	TGCGCCAGCAGCTTGGCCAAGGGGACTGGAAACACCATATATTTT	CASSLAKGTGNTIYF
TRBV27	.	.	TRBJ2-5	TGTGCCAGCAGTTTATGGGCAGGGTCGGAGACCCAGTACTTC	CASSLWAGSETQYF
TRBV5-1	.	.	TRBJ2-1	TGCGCCAGCAGCGTACAGGGCTACAATGAGCAGTTCTTC	CASSVQGYNEQFF